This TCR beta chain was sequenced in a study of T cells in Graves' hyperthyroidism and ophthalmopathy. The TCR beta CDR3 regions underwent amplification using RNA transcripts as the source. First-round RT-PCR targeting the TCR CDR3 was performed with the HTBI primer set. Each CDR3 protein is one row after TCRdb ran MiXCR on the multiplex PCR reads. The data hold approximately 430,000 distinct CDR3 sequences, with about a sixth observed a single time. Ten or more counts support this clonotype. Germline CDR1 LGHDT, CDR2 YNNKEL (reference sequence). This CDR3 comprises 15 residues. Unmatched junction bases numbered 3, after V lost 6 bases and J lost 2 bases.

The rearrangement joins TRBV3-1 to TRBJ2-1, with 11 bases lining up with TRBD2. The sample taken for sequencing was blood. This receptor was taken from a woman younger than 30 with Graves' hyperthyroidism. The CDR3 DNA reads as TGTGCCAGCAGTATAGCGGGAGGGACCTACAATGAGCAGTTCTTC. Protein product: CASSIAGGTYNEQFF.